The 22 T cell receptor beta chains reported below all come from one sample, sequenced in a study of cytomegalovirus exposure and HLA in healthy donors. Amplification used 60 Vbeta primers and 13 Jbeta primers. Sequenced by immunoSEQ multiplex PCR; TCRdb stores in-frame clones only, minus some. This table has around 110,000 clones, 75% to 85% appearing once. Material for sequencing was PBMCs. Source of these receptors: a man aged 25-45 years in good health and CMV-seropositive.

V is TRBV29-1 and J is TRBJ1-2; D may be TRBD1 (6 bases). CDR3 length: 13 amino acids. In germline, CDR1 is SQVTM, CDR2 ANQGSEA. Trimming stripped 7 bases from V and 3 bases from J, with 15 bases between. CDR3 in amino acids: CSALQGFDYGYTF. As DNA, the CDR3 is TGCAGCGCCCTACAGGGTTTTGACTATGGCTACACCTTC.

CDR3 amino acids: CASSPDRGPNSPLHF. The CDR3 nucleotides read TGCGCCAGCAGCCCGGACAGGGGGCCAAATTCACCCCTCCACTTT. This sequence joins TRBV4-1 and TRBJ1-6; 11 bases line up with TRBD1. CDR1 MGHRA and CDR2 YSYEKL come from the germline V gene. The junction had 3 bases not matched to a gene; V was cut back by 4 bases and J by 7 bases. This CDR3 has 15 residues.

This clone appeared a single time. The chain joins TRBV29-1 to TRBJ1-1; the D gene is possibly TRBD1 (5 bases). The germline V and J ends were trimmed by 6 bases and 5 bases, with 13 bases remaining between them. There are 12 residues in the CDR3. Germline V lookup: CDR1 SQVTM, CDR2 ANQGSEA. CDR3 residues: CSVLGAGTEAFF. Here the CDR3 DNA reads TGCAGCGTGTTAGGGGCAGGGACTGAAGCTTTCTTT.

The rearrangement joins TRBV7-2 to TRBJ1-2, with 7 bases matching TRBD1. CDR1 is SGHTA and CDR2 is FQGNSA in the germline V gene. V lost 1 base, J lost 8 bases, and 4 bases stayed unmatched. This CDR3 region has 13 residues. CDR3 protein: CASSLGRTGGYTF. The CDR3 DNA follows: TGTGCCAGCAGCTTAGGTCGGACAGGAGGCTACACCTTC.

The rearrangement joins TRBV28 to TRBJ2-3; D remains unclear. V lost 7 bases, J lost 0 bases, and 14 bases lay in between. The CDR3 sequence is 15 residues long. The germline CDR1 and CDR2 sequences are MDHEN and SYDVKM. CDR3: CASKNNFLSTDTQYF. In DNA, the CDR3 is TGTGCCAGCAAGAACAATTTCTTAAGCACAGATACGCAGTATTTT.

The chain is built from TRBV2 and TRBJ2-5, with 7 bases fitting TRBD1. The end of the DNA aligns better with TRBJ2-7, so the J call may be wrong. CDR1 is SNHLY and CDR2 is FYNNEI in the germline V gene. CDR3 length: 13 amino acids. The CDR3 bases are TGTGCCAGCAGGGGGGACAGTATCTACGAGCAGTACTTC. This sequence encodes CASRGDSIYEQYF.

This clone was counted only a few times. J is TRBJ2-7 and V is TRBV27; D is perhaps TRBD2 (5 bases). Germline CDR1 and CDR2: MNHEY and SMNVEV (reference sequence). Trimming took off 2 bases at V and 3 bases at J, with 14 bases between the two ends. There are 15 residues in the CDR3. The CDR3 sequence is CASSLTPRGSYEQYF. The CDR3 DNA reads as TGTGCCAGCAGTTTAACCCCTAGAGGGAGCTACGAGCAGTACTTC.

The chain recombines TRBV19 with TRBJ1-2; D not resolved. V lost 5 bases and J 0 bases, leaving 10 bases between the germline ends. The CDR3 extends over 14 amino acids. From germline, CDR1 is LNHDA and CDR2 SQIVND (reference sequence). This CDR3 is CASSARFSNYGYTF. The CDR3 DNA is TGTGCCAGTAGTGCGAGGTTCTCTAACTATGGCTACACCTTC.

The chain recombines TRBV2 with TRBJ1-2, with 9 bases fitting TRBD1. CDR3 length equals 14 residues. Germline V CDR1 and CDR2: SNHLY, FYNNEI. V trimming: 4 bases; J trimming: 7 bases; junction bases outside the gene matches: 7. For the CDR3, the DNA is TGTGCCAGCAGTGTTGACAGGGGGGAGGTTGGCTACACCTTC. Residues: CASSVDRGEVGYTF.

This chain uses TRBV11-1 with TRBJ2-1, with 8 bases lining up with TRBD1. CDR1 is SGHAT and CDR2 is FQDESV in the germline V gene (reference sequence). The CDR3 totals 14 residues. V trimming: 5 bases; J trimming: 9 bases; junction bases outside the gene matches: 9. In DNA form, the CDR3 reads TGTGCCAGCAGCCTCACCGGACAGGGAGGTGAGCAGTTCTTC. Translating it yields CASSLTGQGGEQFF.

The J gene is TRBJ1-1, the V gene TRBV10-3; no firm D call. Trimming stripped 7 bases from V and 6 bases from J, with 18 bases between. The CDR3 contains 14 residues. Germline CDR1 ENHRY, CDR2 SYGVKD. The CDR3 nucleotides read TGTGCCATCAAGTACGAGGGAGTGAGGGCTGAAGCTTTCTTT. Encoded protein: CAIKYEGVRAEAFF.

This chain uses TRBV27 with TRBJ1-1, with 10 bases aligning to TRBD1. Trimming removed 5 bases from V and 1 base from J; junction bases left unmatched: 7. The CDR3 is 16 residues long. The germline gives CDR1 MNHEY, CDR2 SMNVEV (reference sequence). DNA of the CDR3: TGTGCCAGCAGTCCGGGACAGGGGTTCGGGAACACTGAAGCTTTCTTT. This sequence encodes CASSPGQGFGNTEAFF.

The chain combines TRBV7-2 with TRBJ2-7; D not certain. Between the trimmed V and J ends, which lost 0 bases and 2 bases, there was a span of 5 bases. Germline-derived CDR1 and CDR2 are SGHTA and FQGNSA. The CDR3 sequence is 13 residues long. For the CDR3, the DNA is TGTGCCAGCAGCTTAGCGAGGCCCTACGAGCAGTACTTC. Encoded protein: CASSLARPYEQYF.

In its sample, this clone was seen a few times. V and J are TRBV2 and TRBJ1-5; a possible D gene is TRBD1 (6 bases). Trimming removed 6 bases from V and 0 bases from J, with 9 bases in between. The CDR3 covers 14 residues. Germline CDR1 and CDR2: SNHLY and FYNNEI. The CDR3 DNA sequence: TGTGCCAGCAGCGGACAGACTAGCAATCAGCCCCAGCATTTT. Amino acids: CASSGQTSNQPQHF.

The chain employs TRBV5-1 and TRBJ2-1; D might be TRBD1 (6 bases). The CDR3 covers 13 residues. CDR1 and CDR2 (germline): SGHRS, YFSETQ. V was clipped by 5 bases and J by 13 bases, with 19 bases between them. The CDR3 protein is CASRPSEQGKQFF. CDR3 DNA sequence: TGCGCCAGCAGGCCATCCGAACAGGGTAAACAGTTCTTC.

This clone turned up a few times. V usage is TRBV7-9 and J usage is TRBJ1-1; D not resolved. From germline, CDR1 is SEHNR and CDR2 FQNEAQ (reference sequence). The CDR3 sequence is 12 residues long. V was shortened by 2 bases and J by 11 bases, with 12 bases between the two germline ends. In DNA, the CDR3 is TGTGCCAGCAGCTTACGGGGTGTGGGTGCTTTCTTT. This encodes CASSLRGVGAFF. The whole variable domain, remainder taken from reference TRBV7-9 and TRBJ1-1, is DTGVSQNPRHKITKRGQNVTFRCDPISEHNRLYWYRQTLGQGPEFLTYFQNEAQLEKSRLLSDRFSAERPKGSFSTLEIQRTEQGDSAMYLCASSLRGVGAFFGQGTRLTVV.

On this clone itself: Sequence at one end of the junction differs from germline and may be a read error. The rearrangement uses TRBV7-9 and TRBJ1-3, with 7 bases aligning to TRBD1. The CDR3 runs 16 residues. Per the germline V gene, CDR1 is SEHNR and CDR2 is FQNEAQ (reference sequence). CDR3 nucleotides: TGTTCCAGCACGCCCCCCTCAGGGGGCTCTGGAAACACCATATATTTT. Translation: CSSTPPSGGSGNTIYF.

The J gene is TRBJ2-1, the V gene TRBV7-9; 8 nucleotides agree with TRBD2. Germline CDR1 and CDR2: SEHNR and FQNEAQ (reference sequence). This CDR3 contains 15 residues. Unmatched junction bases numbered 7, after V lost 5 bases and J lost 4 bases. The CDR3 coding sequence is TGTGCCAGCAGCCCCAGCGGGAGCGGATACAATGAGCAGTTCTTC. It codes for CASSPSGSGYNEQFF.

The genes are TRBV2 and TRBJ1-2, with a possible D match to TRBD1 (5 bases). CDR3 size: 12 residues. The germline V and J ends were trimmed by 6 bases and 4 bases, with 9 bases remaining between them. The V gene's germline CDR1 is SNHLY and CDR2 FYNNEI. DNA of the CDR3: TGTGCCAGCAGGGCAGGGATCTATGGCTACACCTTC. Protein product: CASRAGIYGYTF.

The CDR3 DNA reads TGTGCCAGCAGGACGACAGGGGTGGTTAGCGGGAGTTCCGCCTACGAGCAGTACTTC. Encoded protein: CASRTTGVVSGSSAYEQYF. The rearrangement uses TRBV28 and TRBJ2-7; a weak D match, TRBD2 (9 bases). The germline V and J ends were trimmed by 6 bases and 2 bases, with 29 bases remaining between them. This CDR3 region has 19 residues. Germline CDR1 MDHEN, CDR2 SYDVKM. The full variable domain, rest sourced from reference TRBV28 and TRBJ2-7, is DVKVTQSSRYLVKRTGEKVFLECVQDMDHENMFWYRQDPGLGLRLIYFSYDVKMKEKGDIPEGYSVSREKKERFSLILESASTNQTSMYLCASRTTGVVSGSSAYEQYFGPGTRLTVT.

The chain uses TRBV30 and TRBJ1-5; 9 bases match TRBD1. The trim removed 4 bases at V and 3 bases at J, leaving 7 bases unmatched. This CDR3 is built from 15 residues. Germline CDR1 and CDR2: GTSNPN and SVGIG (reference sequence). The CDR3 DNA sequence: TGTGCCTGGACCAGCGGGACAGGGTTCAATCAGCCCCAGCATTTT. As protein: CAWTSGTGFNQPQHF.

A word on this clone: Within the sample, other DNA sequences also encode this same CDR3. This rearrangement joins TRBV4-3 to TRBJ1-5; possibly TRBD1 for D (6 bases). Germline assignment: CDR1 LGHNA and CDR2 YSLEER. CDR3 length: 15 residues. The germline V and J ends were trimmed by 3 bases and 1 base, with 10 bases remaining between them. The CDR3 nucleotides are TGCGCCAGCAGCCAGTCGACAGGCAGCAATCAGCCCCAGCATTTT. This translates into CASSQSTGSNQPQHF.